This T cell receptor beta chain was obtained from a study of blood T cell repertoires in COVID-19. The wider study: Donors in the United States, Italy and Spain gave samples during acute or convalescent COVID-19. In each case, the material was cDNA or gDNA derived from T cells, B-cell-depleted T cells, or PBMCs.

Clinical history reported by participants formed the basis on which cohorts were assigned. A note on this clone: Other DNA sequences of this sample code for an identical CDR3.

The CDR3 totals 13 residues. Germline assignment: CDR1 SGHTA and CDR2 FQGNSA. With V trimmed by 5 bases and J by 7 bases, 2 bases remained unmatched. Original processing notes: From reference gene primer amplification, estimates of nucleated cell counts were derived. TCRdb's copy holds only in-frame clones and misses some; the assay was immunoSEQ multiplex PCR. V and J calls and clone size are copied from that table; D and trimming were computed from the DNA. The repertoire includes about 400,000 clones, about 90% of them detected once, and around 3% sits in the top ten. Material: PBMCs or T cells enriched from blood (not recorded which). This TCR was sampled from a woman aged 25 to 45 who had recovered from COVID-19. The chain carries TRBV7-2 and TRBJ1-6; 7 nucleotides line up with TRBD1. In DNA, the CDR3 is TGTGCCAGCAGCCCGGACAGGAATTCACCCCTCCACTTT. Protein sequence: CASSPDRNSPLHF. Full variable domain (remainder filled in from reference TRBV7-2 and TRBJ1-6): GAGVSQSPSNKVTEKGKDVELRCDPISGHTALYWYRQSLGQGLEFLIYFQGNSAPDKSGLPSDRFSAERTGGSVSTLTIQRTQQEDSAVYLCASSPDRNSPLHFGNGTRLTVT.